The 20 T cell receptor beta chains in this list originate from one sample, sequenced in a study of cytomegalovirus exposure and HLA in healthy donors. Primers: 60 Vbeta forward and 13 Jbeta reverse. Profiling relied on immunoSEQ multiplex PCR, and the TCRdb table lists in-frame clones only, not all of them. The table has over 150,000 clones, 77% seen once. The material sequenced was PBMCs. Receptors were obtained from a woman aged 60 to 75 in good health and CMV-seropositive.

The rearrangement joins TRBV29-1 to TRBJ2-5, with D perhaps TRBD1 (6 bases). The V and J ends lost 6 bases and 1 base respectively, with 12 bases between them. The CDR3 contains 13 residues. Germline V gene lookup returns CDR1 SQVTM and CDR2 ANQGSEA. The CDR3 region has the DNA TGCAGCGTCCGACGGACAGTCCAAGAGACCCAGTACTTC. This codes for CSVRRTVQETQYF. The variable domain in full, completed from reference TRBV29-1 and TRBJ2-5, reads SAVISQKPSRDICQRGTSLTIQCQVDSQVTMMFWYRQQPGQSLTLIATANQGSEATYESGFVIDKFPISRPNLTFSTLTVSNMSPEDSSIYLCSVRRTVQETQYFGPGTRLLVL.

This chain joins TRBV2 and TRBJ2-2; 8 bases are shared with TRBD2. This CDR3 has 17 residues. Per the germline V gene, CDR1 is SNHLY and CDR2 is FYNNEI. Losses at the gene ends were 6 bases for V and 0 bases for J; bases not matched to a gene: 9. The CDR3 region is CASSRFAGGANTGELFF. For the CDR3, the DNA is TGTGCCAGCAGCCGGTTCGCGGGAGGCGCGAACACCGGGGAGCTGTTTTTT. Combining the CDR3 with reference TRBV2 and TRBJ2-2 gives the whole variable domain EPEVTQTPSHQVTQMGQEVILRCVPISNHLYFYWYRQILGQKVEFLVSFYNNEISEKSEIFDDQFSVERPDGSNFTLKIRSTKLEDSAMYFCASSRFAGGANTGELFFGEGSRLTVL.

The chain links TRBV27 to TRBJ2-5, with D uncertain. Germline CDR1 and CDR2: MNHEY and SMNVEV (reference sequence). The CDR3 consists of 12 residues. Trimming took off 5 bases at V and 4 bases at J, with 8 bases between the two ends. The CDR3 DNA is TGTGCCAGCAGTGCACGGAGAGAGACCCAGTACTTC. Its protein is CASSARRETQYF.

The J gene is TRBJ2-1, the V gene TRBV27, with 9 bases lining up with TRBD1. The CDR3 runs 13 residues. The J segment lost 8 bases and the V segment lost 5 bases, leaving 4 bases of the junction unmatched. The germline V gene encodes CDR1 MNHEY and CDR2 SMNVEV (reference sequence). In DNA, the CDR3 is TGTGCCAGCAGTCCCGGGACAGGGTATGAGCAGTTCTTC. Protein product: CASSPGTGYEQFF.

The gene calls are TRBV19 and TRBJ1-1; 7 nucleotides align to TRBD1. The V and J ends lost 9 bases and 0 bases, in that order; junction bases with no gene match: 7. The CDR3 consists of 14 residues. Germline V CDR1 and CDR2: LNHDA, SQIVND (reference sequence). This chain's CDR3 is CARGTEFMNTEAFF. Here the CDR3 DNA reads TGTGCCAGGGGGACAGAATTTATGAACACTGAAGCTTTCTTT.

This chain connects TRBV11-3 to TRBJ2-1; perhaps TRBD2 as D (5 bases). Trimming removed 3 bases from V and 0 bases from J, with 9 bases in between. This CDR3 comprises 15 residues. Germline-derived CDR1 and CDR2 are SGHNT and YENEEA. For the CDR3, the DNA is TGTGCCAGCAGCTTGACTGGAGGCTCCTACAATGAGCAGTTCTTC. This translates into CASSLTGGSYNEQFF. The variable domain in full, completed from reference TRBV11-3 and TRBJ2-1, reads EAGVVQSPRYKIIEKKQPVAFWCNPISGHNTLYWYLQNLGQGPELLIRYENEEAVDDSQLPKDRFSAERLKGVDSTLKIQPAELGDSAVYLCASSLTGGSYNEQFFGPGTRLTVL.

A single count supports this clone. The chain employs TRBV28 and TRBJ2-7; 8 bases agree with TRBD1. V lost 4 bases to trimming and J lost 5 bases; unmatched junction nucleotides: 4. Germline assignment: CDR1 MDHEN and CDR2 SYDVKM. This CDR3 region has 13 residues. This CDR3 reads CASSSGQDDEQYF. CDR3 nucleotide sequence: TGTGCCAGCAGTTCGGGACAGGACGACGAGCAGTACTTC.

The V gene is TRBV30, the J gene TRBJ1-5; D not certain. Germline CDR1 is GTSNPN and CDR2 is SVGIG (reference sequence). V shed 2 bases and J shed 2 bases, with 7 bases lying between them. The length of the CDR3 is 13 residues. In DNA form, the CDR3 reads TGTGCCTGGAGTCTGCAGGGCAATCAGCCCCAGCATTTT. Its translation: CAWSLQGNQPQHF.

Written as DNA, the CDR3 is TGTGCCAGCAGACGCGCCCCAGGGACAGGGGACACTGAAGCTTTCTTT. Residues: CASRRAPGTGDTEAFF. The chain is built from TRBV7-2 and TRBJ1-1; 10 bases agree with TRBD1. V shed 6 bases and J 3 bases; nucleotides not matched to a gene: 10. CDR3 size: 16 residues. Germline assignment: CDR1 SGHTA and CDR2 FQGNSA.

The rearrangement uses TRBV7-2 and TRBJ1-4, with 8 nucleotides matching TRBD1. Germline CDR1 SGHTA, CDR2 FQGNSA. The CDR3 loop spans 16 amino acids. J gave up 7 bases and V 1 base, and 8 bases lay outside the gene matches. The CDR3 loop is CASSLVQGAGGEKLFF. CDR3 sequence (DNA): TGTGCCAGCAGCTTAGTGCAGGGGGCAGGGGGTGAAAAACTGTTTTTT.

The rearrangement joins TRBV5-1 to TRBJ2-2; D gene uncertain. V gave up 5 bases and J gave up 6 bases, with 23 bases separating them. CDR3 length: 17 amino acids. CDR1 and CDR2 (germline): SGHRS, YFSETQ. This chain's CDR3 is CASSSLDTPLRPGELFF. The CDR3 DNA reads as TGCGCCAGCAGTTCTCTCGACACCCCCCTGCGACCCGGGGAGCTGTTTTTT.

Here the CDR3 DNA reads TGCGCCAGCAGCCGAGACACCGACAATGAGCAGTTCTTC. Translated: CASSRDTDNEQFF. This chain links TRBV5-1 with TRBJ2-1; no clear D. The CDR3 is made up of 13 amino acids. The V gene lost 4 bases and the J gene lost 5 bases, with 10 bases spanning the gap. From germline, CDR1 is SGHRS and CDR2 YFSETQ.

A single count supports this clone. The chain links TRBV7-3 to TRBJ2-1, with D possibly TRBD1 on 6 matching bases. The CDR3 covers 16 residues. CDR1 and CDR2 (germline): SGHTA, FQGTGA. V was pared by 1 base and J by 5 bases, with 15 bases between. The CDR3 sequence is CASSLIGGQLNNEQFF. As DNA, the CDR3 is TGTGCCAGCAGCTTAATAGGTGGACAGTTAAACAATGAGCAGTTCTTC.

The V call is TRBV7-2, the J call TRBJ2-1; 9 bases fit TRBD2. Losses at the gene ends were 1 base for V and 0 bases for J; bases not matched to a gene: 4. Germline assignment: CDR1 SGHTA and CDR2 FQGNSA. This CDR3 is built from 17 residues. The CDR3, as DNA: TGTGCCAGCAGCTTAGAAATTAGCGGGAGCTCCTACAATGAGCAGTTCTTC. Translating gives CASSLEISGSSYNEQFF.

Points on this clone: A junction boundary mismatches the germline segment, possibly from a read error. The V gene is TRBV7-2, the J gene TRBJ2-6; TRBD2 matches 9 bases. Per germline, CDR1 SGHTA and CDR2 FQGNSA. This CDR3 is built from 17 residues. CDR3 sequence: CASSLVAGASGANGLTF. For the CDR3, the DNA is TGTGCCAGCAGCTTAGTAGCGGGGGCCTCTGGGGCCAACGGCCTGACTTTC.

The chain couples TRBV29-1 to TRBJ2-1; 11 nucleotides agree with TRBD2. Germline V CDR1 and CDR2: SQVTM, ANQGSEA. Trimming took 4 bases from V and 4 from J; bases not matched to a gene: 3. The CDR3 extends over 14 amino acids. The CDR3, as DNA: TGCAGCGTTGCCGGGACTAGCGGTTACAATGAGCAGTTCTTC. It encodes CSVAGTSGYNEQFF.

This clone is a singleton in its sample. The chain has TRBV18 and TRBJ2-5; D possibly corresponds to TRBD1 (5 bases). The CDR3 loop spans 14 amino acids. Per germline, CDR1 KGHSH and CDR2 LQKENI. Trimming removed 3 bases at V and 2 bases at J, with 10 bases between. The CDR3 DNA reads TGTGCCAGCTCACCTCGACAGACGCAAGAGACCCAGTACTTC. Translation gives CASSPRQTQETQYF.

V is TRBV19 and J is TRBJ2-1; D might be TRBD2 (6 bases). CDR1 is LNHDA, CDR2 SQIVND, per germline (reference sequence). This CDR3 spans 15 amino acids. V lost 6 bases and J lost 0, with 12 bases in between. The CDR3 spells CASRAEAGSYNEQFF. CDR3 nucleotide sequence: TGTGCCAGTAGGGCTGAAGCGGGCTCCTACAATGAGCAGTTCTTC.

This chain links TRBV15 with TRBJ1-4; weak D call: TRBD1 (6 bases). The CDR3 extends over 16 amino acids. V gave up 0 bases and J gave up 3 bases, with 11 bases separating them. Germline loops: CDR1 LNHNV, CDR2 YYDKDF (reference sequence). In nucleotides, the CDR3 is TGTGCCACCAGCAGAGATAACAGGGCCCCTAATGAAAAACTGTTTTTT. Amino acids: CATSRDNRAPNEKLFF.

This clone occurred once. This rearrangement joins TRBV28 to TRBJ2-5; 7 bases match TRBD2. Per germline, CDR1 MDHEN and CDR2 SYDVKM. The CDR3 has 15 residues. The V and J ends lost 11 bases and 1 base, in that order; junction bases with no gene match: 13. The CDR3 loop is CAGSESGGVQETQYF. Written as DNA, the CDR3 is TGTGCCGGTTCGGAGAGTGGGGGGGTCCAAGAGACCCAGTACTTC.